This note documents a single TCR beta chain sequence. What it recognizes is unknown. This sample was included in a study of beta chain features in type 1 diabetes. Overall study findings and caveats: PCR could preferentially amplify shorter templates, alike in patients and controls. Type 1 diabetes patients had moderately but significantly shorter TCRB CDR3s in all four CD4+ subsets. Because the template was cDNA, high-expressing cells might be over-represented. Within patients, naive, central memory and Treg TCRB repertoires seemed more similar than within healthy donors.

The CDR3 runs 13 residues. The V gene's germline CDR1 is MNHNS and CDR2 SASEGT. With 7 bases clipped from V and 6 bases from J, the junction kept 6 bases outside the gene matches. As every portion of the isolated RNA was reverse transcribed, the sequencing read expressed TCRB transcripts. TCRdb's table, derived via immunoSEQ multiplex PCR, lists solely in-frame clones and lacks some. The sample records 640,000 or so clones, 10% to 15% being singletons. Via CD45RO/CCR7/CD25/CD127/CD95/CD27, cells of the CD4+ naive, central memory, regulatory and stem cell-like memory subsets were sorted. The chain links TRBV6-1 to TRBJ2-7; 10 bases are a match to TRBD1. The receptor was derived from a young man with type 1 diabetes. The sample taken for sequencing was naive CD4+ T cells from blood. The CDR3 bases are TGTGCCAGCAACCGGGACAGGGGCCGCGAGCAGTACTTC. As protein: CASNRDRGREQYF.